The 29 T cell receptor beta chains in this list originate from one sample, sequenced in a study of neurological immune-mediated disorders. One entry per CDR3 protein, called by TCRdb with MiXCR from the 5' RACE reads. This table has 55,000 to 75,000 distinct CDR3 sequences, over 2% appearing once. Sequencing was performed on PBMCs. The receptor source for this set is a man aged 50 to 59 with multiple sclerosis.

This clonotype was counted at least ten times. The V call is TRBV28, the J call TRBJ1-2, with TRBD1 as a possible D gene (5 bases). The CDR3 length is 15 residues. Deletions cut 3 bases from V and 5 bases from J, with 16 bases between. Germline lookup yields CDR1 MDHEN and CDR2 SYDVKM. CDR3 residues: CASSFLQVSFYGYTF. The CDR3 region has the DNA TGTGCCAGCAGTTTTCTACAGGTTTCCTTTTATGGCTACACCTTC.

There are many counts of this clonotype. Likely a read error: the CDR3 ends without its conserved phenylalanine or tryptophan. The DNA is omitted, as the CDR3 cannot be located on it reliably, and the CDR3 follows TCRdb's listing. This sequence joins TRBV7-2 and TRBJ2-7; the table's D call, TRBD2, has no DNA check behind it. The CDR3 contains 12 residues when both ends are counted. CDR1 SGHTA and CDR2 FQGNSA come from the germline V gene. CDR3 region: CASSPKILAGGP.

This clonotype was detected many times. The rearrangement links TRBV7-9 to TRBJ1-1, with a possible D match to TRBD1 (6 bases). V was clipped by 1 base and J by 2 bases, with 14 bases between them. Germline V gives CDR1 SEHNR, CDR2 FQNEAQ (reference sequence). CDR3 length: 16 residues. The CDR3 DNA is TGTGCCAGCAGCTTAGGTTGGAACAGGGATAACACTGAAGCTTTCTTT. The encoded protein is CASSLGWNRDNTEAFF. Filled out from reference TRBV7-9 and TRBJ1-1, the complete variable domain reads DTGVSQNPRHKITKRGQNVTFRCDPISEHNRLYWYRQTLGQGPEFLTYFQNEAQLEKSRLLSDRFSAERPKGSFSTLEIQRTEQGDSAMYLCASSLGWNRDNTEAFFGQGTRLTVV.

This clonotype was recorded many times. This chain uses TRBV5-1 with TRBJ1-1, with no clear D. Trimming took 4 bases from V and 1 from J, leaving 14 bases between them. This CDR3 comprises 15 residues. Germline values: CDR1 SGHRS, CDR2 YFSETQ. CDR3 coding DNA: TGCGCCAGCAGCGTCGACGGAAACTCGAACACTGAAGCTTTCTTT. Translated, it gives CASSVDGNSNTEAFF.

This clonotype was seen ten or more times. This sequence joins TRBV9 and TRBJ1-6, with 9 bases lining up with TRBD1. The germline V gene encodes CDR1 SGDLS and CDR2 YYNGEE. V lost 3 bases and J lost 10; bases outside the gene matches: 5. This CDR3 is 14 amino acids long. Here the CDR3 DNA reads TGTGCCAGCAGCGGTGGACAGGGGAACTCACCCCTCCACTTT. Encoded protein: CASSGGQGNSPLHF.

This clonotype was detected ten times or more. This chain uses TRBV3-1 with TRBJ1-1; D might be TRBD1 (5 bases). The V end was cut by 1 base, the J end by 3 bases, with 12 bases between. Germline V lookup: CDR1 LGHDT, CDR2 YNNKEL (reference sequence). The CDR3 loop spans 15 amino acids. CDR3 in amino acids: CASSQGSGADTEAFF. The CDR3 DNA reads TGTGCCAGCAGCCAAGGGTCCGGGGCGGACACTGAAGCTTTCTTT.

This clonotype was observed at least ten times. The chain uses TRBV18 and TRBJ1-5; tentative D call: TRBD1 (6 bases). Germline loops: CDR1 KGHSH, CDR2 LQKENI. CDR3 length: 15 amino acids. Trimming removed 4 bases from V and 2 bases from J, with 12 bases in between. The DNA of the CDR3 is TGTGCCAGCTCACAGTTCGGACAGCGCAATCAGCCCCAGCATTTT. It translates to CASSQFGQRNQPQHF. Drawing the rest from reference TRBV18 and TRBJ1-5, the complete variable domain is NAGVMQNPRHLVRRRGQEARLRCSPMKGHSHVYWYRQLPEEGLKFMVYLQKENIIDESGMPKERFSAEFPKEGPSILRIQQVVRGDSAAYFCASSQFGQRNQPQHFGDGTRLSIL.

This clonotype was seen ten or more times. This sequence joins TRBV6-2 or TRBV6-3 and TRBJ2-1, with D maybe TRBD1 (5 bases). From germline, CDR1 is MNHEY and CDR2 SVGEGT. With 0 bases removed from V and 3 bases from J, the gap between germline ends came to 15 bases. The CDR3 runs to 17 residues. The CDR3 region is CASSYSNLGHDYNEQFF. The CDR3 region has the DNA TGTGCCAGCAGTTACTCGAATTTAGGACATGACTACAATGAGCAGTTCTTC.

At least ten counts were recorded for this clonotype. The chain uses TRBV11-2 and TRBJ2-2; the match to TRBD2 covers 10 bases. The CDR3 has 16 amino acids. Germline-derived CDR1 and CDR2 are SGHAT and FQNNGV. Unmatched junction bases numbered 7, after V lost 7 bases and J lost 2 bases. CDR3 bases: TGTGCCAGCATCCCAAGCGGGGGGGTAAACACCGGGGAGCTGTTTTTT. Translation gives CASIPSGGVNTGELFF.

This clonotype was seen at least ten times. The chain has TRBV28 and TRBJ1-4, with D tentatively TRBD1 (5 bases). Trimming pared 3 bases from V and 11 bases from J, leaving 7 bases between. CDR1 is MDHEN, CDR2 SYDVKM, per germline. CDR3 length: 11 residues. CDR3 DNA sequence: TGTGCCAGCAGTTTGGCAGGGAAACTGTTTTTT. The encoded protein is CASSLAGKLFF.

Comment on this clonotype: Possible read error: a much larger clone is one base away. The chain recombines TRBV5-8 with TRBJ2-3; either TRBD1 or TRBD2 may fit D (5 bases each). Germline V lookup: CDR1 SGHTS, CDR2 YDEGEE. The CDR3 is 11 amino acids. DNA of the CDR3: TGTACCAGCCCCGGGGCCGACACGCAGTATTTT. It translates to CTSPGADTQYF.

This clonotype came up many times. The chain carries TRBV9 and TRBJ1-5, with D maybe TRBD1 (5 bases). CDR1 is SGDLS and CDR2 is YYNGEE in the germline V gene. The CDR3 is 14 amino acids. The germline V and J ends were trimmed by 8 bases and 3 bases, with 15 bases remaining between them. CDR3 coding DNA: TGTGCCAGTTCCGGGACGGGGGTCAATCAGCCCCAGCATTTT. Amino acids: CASSGTGVNQPQHF.

The sample holds many counts of this clonotype. This chain joins TRBV27 and TRBJ2-1; the D gene is possibly TRBD1 (6 bases). V was clipped by 4 bases and J by 3 bases, with 10 bases between them. The V gene's germline CDR1 is MNHEY and CDR2 SMNVEV (reference sequence). The CDR3 is made up of 14 amino acids. The CDR3 spells CASSSTQGYNEQFF. The DNA of the CDR3 is TGTGCCAGCAGTTCGACACAGGGCTACAATGAGCAGTTCTTC.

This clonotype was seen repeatedly, ten times or more. CDR3: CASSFPGIGGNTIYF. The DNA for the CDR3 is TGTGCCAGCAGTTTTCCCGGGATAGGTGGAAACACCATATATTTT. This chain uses TRBV12-3 or TRBV12-4 with TRBJ1-3; no definite D call. V dropped 3 bases and J dropped 3 bases, with 12 bases sitting between them. CDR3 length: 15 residues.

This clonotype came up many times. Here the CDR3 reads CASSLWVTGALIETQYF. CDR3 coding DNA: TGTGCCAGCAGTTTATGGGTTACAGGGGCGTTGATTGAGACCCAGTACTTC. This sequence joins TRBV12-3 or TRBV12-4 and TRBJ2-5; TRBD1 matches 7 bases. The CDR3 has 17 amino acids. V shed 2 bases and J 5 bases; nucleotides not matched to a gene: 14.

This clonotype was counted ten times or more. DNA for the CDR3: TGCAGTGCTGCGGGACAGCGAGACTACGAGCAGTACTTC. It translates to CSAAGQRDYEQYF. The chain is built from TRBV20-1 and TRBJ2-7; possible D gene TRBD1, 7 bases. The ends were cut back, 5 bases at V and 3 bases at J, with 14 bases in the middle. CDR3 length: 13 amino acids. The germline gives CDR1 DFQATT, CDR2 SNEGSKA (reference sequence).

This clonotype was found many times. The rearrangement links TRBV6-2 or TRBV6-3 to TRBJ1-2; D may be TRBD1 (5 bases). The CDR3 spans 18 residues. CDR1 is MNHEY and CDR2 is SVGEGT in the germline V gene. Trimming cost V 0 bases and J 2 bases, with 19 bases left between them. The CDR3: CASSYSVGGDGWNYGYTF. The CDR3 DNA is TGTGCCAGCAGTTACTCGGTCGGTGGGGACGGCTGGAACTATGGCTACACCTTC.

This clonotype showed up many times. The chain joins TRBV7-2 to TRBJ2-3; either TRBD1 or TRBD2 may supply D (5 bases each). The germline V gene has CDR1 SGHTA and CDR2 FQGNSA. Trimming took off 3 bases at V and 1 base at J, with 5 bases between the two ends. The CDR3 covers 13 residues. The CDR3 protein is CASSLGGTDTQYF. The DNA for the CDR3 is TGTGCCAGCAGCTTGGGGGGCACAGATACGCAGTATTTT.

This clonotype was seen repeatedly, ten times or more. V and J are TRBV7-6 and TRBJ2-7, with D possibly TRBD2 on 5 matching bases. The CDR3 has 15 amino acids. V shed 1 base and J shed 3 bases, with 13 bases lying between them. Germline CDR1 SGHVS, CDR2 FNYEAQ. CDR3: CASSLGGGGCYEQYF. The DNA for the CDR3 is TGTGCCAGCAGCTTAGGTGGCGGAGGCTGCTACGAGCAGTACTTC.

This clonotype occurred many times. The V gene is TRBV7-2, the J gene TRBJ2-1; 8 positions match TRBD1. The CDR3 has 13 residues. CDR1 is SGHTA, CDR2 FQGNSA, per germline. The junction had 12 bases not matched to a gene; V was cut back by 5 bases and J by 15 bases. CDR3 sequence: CASSVGQGRGMFF. The CDR3 nucleotides read TGTGCCAGCAGCGTCGGACAGGGACGGGGTATGTTCTTC. Filled out from reference TRBV7-2 and TRBJ2-1, the complete variable domain reads GAGVSQSPSNKVTEKGKDVELRCDPISGHTALYWYRQSLGQGLEFLIYFQGNSAPDKSGLPSDRFSAERTGGSVSTLTIQRTQQEDSAVYLCASSVGQGRGMFFGPGTRLTVL.

This clonotype has ten or more counts. CDR3 region: CSAAAQGSQETQYF. DNA for the CDR3: TGCAGTGCCGCCGCACAGGGGTCCCAAGAGACCCAGTACTTC. V and J are TRBV20-1 and TRBJ2-5, with TRBD1 matching over 7 bases. The V gene's germline CDR1 is DFQATT and CDR2 SNEGSKA (reference sequence). The CDR3 runs 14 residues. V lost 6 bases, J lost 1 base, and 8 bases stayed unmatched.

This clonotype was detected ten times or more. The chain carries TRBV20-1 and TRBJ1-5; D is unclear. Trimming shortened V by 0 bases and J by 0 bases, and 9 bases separated the two germline ends. This CDR3 region has 15 residues. Germline loops: CDR1 DFQATT, CDR2 SNEGSKA (reference sequence). CDR3 nucleotides: TGCAGTGCTAGAGATGCCGGTTATAGCAATCAGCCCCAGCATTTT. Amino acid sequence: CSARDAGYSNQPQHF.

This clonotype has at least ten counts. The chain carries TRBV4-3 and TRBJ2-3; D uncertain. The CDR3 loop spans 15 amino acids. CDR1 LGHNA and CDR2 YSLEER come from the germline V gene. The germline V and J ends were trimmed by 4 bases and 6 bases, with 17 bases remaining between them. For the CDR3, the DNA is TGCGCCAGCAGCCCAGTTGCCTTCCGGGCCGATACGCAGTATTTT. Protein sequence: CASSPVAFRADTQYF.

There are many counts of this clonotype. This chain links TRBV7-8 with TRBJ1-2, with no clear D. CDR3 size: 15 residues. Trimming took off 0 bases at V and 2 bases at J, with 10 bases between the two ends. Germline CDR1 SGHVS, CDR2 FQNEAQ. CDR3 loop: CASSLAPAGNYGYTF. The CDR3, as DNA: TGTGCCAGCAGCTTAGCACCGGCCGGGAACTATGGCTACACCTTC.

This clonotype was recorded many times. The rearrangement uses TRBV5-5 and TRBJ2-3, with TRBD1 matching over 7 bases. This CDR3 has 13 residues. CDR1 is SGHKS, CDR2 YYEKEE, per germline (reference sequence). The trim removed 2 bases at V and 6 bases at J, leaving 3 bases unmatched. Here the CDR3 reads CASSLQGRDTQYF. The CDR3 DNA reads TGTGCCAGCAGCTTACAGGGGCGGGATACGCAGTATTTT.

There are many counts of this clonotype. The chain carries TRBV20-1 and TRBJ1-5; 10 bases align to TRBD1. V lost 3 bases and J lost 6; bases outside the gene matches: 5. CDR1 and CDR2 from the germline V gene are DFQATT and SNEGSKA (reference sequence). The CDR3 runs 14 residues. CDR3 sequence: CSARTGGKSQPQHF. CDR3 sequence (DNA): TGCAGTGCTAGGACAGGGGGCAAGAGTCAGCCCCAGCATTTT.

This clonotype was recorded at least ten times. The rearrangement links TRBV12-3 or TRBV12-4 to TRBJ1-2; no clear D gene. V lost 5 bases and J 8 bases, leaving 12 bases between the germline ends. The CDR3 is 12 amino acids. CDR3: CASSIRSGGYTF. The CDR3 nucleotides are TGTGCCAGCAGTATACGATCTGGCGGCTACACCTTC.

In this sample, this clonotype turned up many times. This chain connects TRBV10-3 to TRBJ2-5, with D possibly TRBD2 on 5 matching bases. CDR3 size: 13 residues. V lost 3 bases and J lost 0, with 5 bases in between. Germline V gene lookup returns CDR1 ENHRY and CDR2 SYGVKD. CDR3 sequence: CAISDGDQETQYF. CDR3 DNA sequence: TGTGCCATCAGTGACGGGGACCAAGAGACCCAGTACTTC.

This clonotype was counted ten times or more. The chain links TRBV10-3 to TRBJ2-7, with TRBD1 as a possible D gene (6 bases). The V and J ends lost 2 bases and 5 bases respectively, with 19 bases between them. The CDR3 spans 16 residues. Germline V CDR1 and CDR2: ENHRY, SYGVKD. The CDR3 loop is CAISESLGHFLNEQYF. CDR3 bases: TGTGCCATCAGTGAGAGTTTGGGACACTTCCTCAACGAGCAGTACTTC.